This T cell receptor beta chain was sequenced for a study of identical twins. Study-level results: Whereas memory repertoires showed no such difference, abundant cord blood beta clonotypes carried fewer insertions.

TCRdb fed the 5' RACE reads into MiXCR, producing one record per CDR3 protein. Among 450,000 or so distinct CDR3 sequences, 24% were seen once, and the ten largest hold around 3%. Regarding this clonotype: Its antigen remains unknown.

CDR3 length equals 13 residues. V was trimmed by 0 bases and J by 5 bases, leaving 7 bases between them. From germline, CDR1 is ENHRY and CDR2 SYGVKD. These data also formed part of another study, on T cells expressing NK-cell markers.

The TCR was taken from a woman aged 18-35 years in good health. The material sequenced was CD4+ T cells sorted from blood. J is TRBJ1-1 and V is TRBV10-3; a possible D gene is TRBD1 (5 bases). The CDR3 nucleotides read TGTGCCATCAGTGAGTCGGGACGGACTGAAGCTTTCTTT. Protein: CAISESGRTEAFF.